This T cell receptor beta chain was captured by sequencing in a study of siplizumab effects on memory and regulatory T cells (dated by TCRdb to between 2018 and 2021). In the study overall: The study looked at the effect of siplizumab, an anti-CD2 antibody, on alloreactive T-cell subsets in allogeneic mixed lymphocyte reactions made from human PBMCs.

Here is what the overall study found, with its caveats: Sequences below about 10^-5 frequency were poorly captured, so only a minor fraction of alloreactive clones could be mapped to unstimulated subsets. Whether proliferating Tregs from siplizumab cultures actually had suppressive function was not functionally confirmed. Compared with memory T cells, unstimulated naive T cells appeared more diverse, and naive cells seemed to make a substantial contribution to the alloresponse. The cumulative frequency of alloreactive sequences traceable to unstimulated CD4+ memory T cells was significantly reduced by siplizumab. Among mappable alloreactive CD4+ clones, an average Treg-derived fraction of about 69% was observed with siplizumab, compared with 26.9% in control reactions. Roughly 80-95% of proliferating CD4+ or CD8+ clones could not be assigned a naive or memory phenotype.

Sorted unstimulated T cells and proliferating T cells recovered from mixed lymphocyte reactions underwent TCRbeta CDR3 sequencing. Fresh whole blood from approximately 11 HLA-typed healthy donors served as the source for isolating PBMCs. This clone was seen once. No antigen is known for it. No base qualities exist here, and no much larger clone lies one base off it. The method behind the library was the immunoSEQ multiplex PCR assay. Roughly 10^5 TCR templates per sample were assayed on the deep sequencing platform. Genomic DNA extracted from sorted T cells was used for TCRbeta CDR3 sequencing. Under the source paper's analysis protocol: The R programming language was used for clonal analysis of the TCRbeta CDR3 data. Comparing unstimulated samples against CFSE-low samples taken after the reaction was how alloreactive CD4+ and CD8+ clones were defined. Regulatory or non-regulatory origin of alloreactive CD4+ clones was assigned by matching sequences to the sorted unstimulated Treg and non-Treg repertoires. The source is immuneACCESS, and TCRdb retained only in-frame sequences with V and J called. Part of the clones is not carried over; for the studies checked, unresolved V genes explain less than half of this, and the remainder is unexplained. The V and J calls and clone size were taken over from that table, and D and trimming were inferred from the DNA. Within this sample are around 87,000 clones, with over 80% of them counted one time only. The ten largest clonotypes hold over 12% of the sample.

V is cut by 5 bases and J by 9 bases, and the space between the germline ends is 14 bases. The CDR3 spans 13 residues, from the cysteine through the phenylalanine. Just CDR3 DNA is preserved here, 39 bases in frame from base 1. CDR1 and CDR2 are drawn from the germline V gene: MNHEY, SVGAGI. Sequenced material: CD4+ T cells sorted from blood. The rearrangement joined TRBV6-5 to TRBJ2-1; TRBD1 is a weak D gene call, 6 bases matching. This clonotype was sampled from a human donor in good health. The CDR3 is CASSSTRQAEQFF. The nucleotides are TGTGCCAGCAGTAGCACGAGACAGGCTGAGCAGTTCTTC.